Following are 30 T cell receptor beta chains from one sample sequenced in a study of ipilimumab plus nivolumab after autologous stem cell transplantation. Only in-frame clones appear in the TCRdb table, and some are missing; sequencing was by immunoSEQ multiplex PCR. This sample has around 12,000 clones, with roughly 73% found just once. This specimen was PBMCs, taken in a trial of ipilimumab plus nivolumab as post-transplant consolidation. These receptor sequences come from a male donor with diffuse large B-cell lymphoma.

The genes are TRBV2 and TRBJ2-6, with D uncertain. The CDR3 is 16 amino acids. Germline V gene sequence: CDR1 SNHLY, CDR2 FYNNEI. V was trimmed by 4 bases and J by 0 bases, leaving 10 bases between them. CDR3 sequence: CASSAVWSSGANVLTF. DNA for the CDR3: TGTGCCAGCAGTGCGGTCTGGTCCTCTGGGGCCAACGTCCTGACTTTC.

The V and J genes are TRBV9 and TRBJ1-3; TRBD1 matches at 9 bases. The CDR3 is 16 amino acids. The V gene's germline CDR1 is SGDLS and CDR2 YYNGEE. The ends lost 3 bases at V and 5 bases at J; junction bases unmatched: 9. This CDR3 is CASSANPTGGRNTIYF. In DNA form, the CDR3 reads TGTGCCAGCAGCGCCAACCCGACAGGGGGGCGAAACACCATATATTTT.

The chain links TRBV5-6 to TRBJ2-1; 7 bases line up with TRBD1. The J segment lost 9 bases and the V segment lost 0 bases, leaving 12 bases of the junction unmatched. This CDR3 region has 16 residues. In germline, CDR1 is SGHDT, CDR2 YYEEEE. The CDR3 region has the DNA TGTGCCAGCAGCTTGGCCGGCACAGGGGAAGTCAGTGAGCAGTTCTTC. It codes for CASSLAGTGEVSEQFF.

This clone occurred a few times. The chain couples TRBV6-1 to TRBJ1-2; no firm D call. The CDR3 covers 11 residues. Germline CDR1 MNHNS, CDR2 SASEGT. Trimming removed 2 bases at V and 4 bases at J, with 2 bases between. CDR3 sequence reads: CASSETYGYTF. In DNA form, the CDR3 reads TGTGCCAGCAGTGAAACCTATGGCTACACCTTC.

This clone was detected once. The rearrangement uses TRBV25-1 and TRBJ1-6, with TRBD1 as a possible D gene (5 bases). Germline lookup yields CDR1 MGHDK and CDR2 SYGVNS. Trimming removed 4 bases at V and 0 bases at J, with 10 bases between. CDR3 length equals 16 residues. The CDR3 loop is CASSGDGYSYNSPLHF. DNA of the CDR3: TGTGCCAGCAGTGGGGACGGTTACTCCTATAATTCACCCCTCCACTTT.

The rearrangement links TRBV10-3 to TRBJ2-2; the match to TRBD2 covers 8 bases. After removal of 11 bases from V and 0 bases from J, the junction contained 5 bases not matched to a gene. The CDR3 spans 14 residues. The germline CDR1 and CDR2 sequences are ENHRY and SYGVKD. CDR3 nucleotides: TGTGCCTCCCGGGGGGGCGCGAACACCGGGGAGCTGTTTTTT. It is translated as CASRGGANTGELFF.

V usage is TRBV6-6 and J usage is TRBJ1-1; D gene uncertain. The CDR3 runs 14 residues. Germline loops: CDR1 MNHNY, CDR2 SVGAGI (reference sequence). The ends were cut back, 6 bases at V and 6 bases at J, with 17 bases in the middle. CDR3 bases: TGTGCCAGCAGCCAGGTTAGACCCATCCCTGAAGCTTTCTTT. Amino acid sequence: CASSQVRPIPEAFF.

This clone showed up just once. The V gene is TRBV27, the J gene TRBJ2-1; TRBD2 aligns across 10 bases. CDR1 and CDR2 (germline): MNHEY, SMNVEV (reference sequence). CDR3 length: 15 residues. CDR3 region: CVRNNTSGEGNEQFF. In nucleotides, the CDR3 is TGTGTCAGAAATAACACTAGCGGGGAGGGGAATGAGCAGTTCTTC.

The genes are TRBV20-1 and TRBJ1-1, with D unclear. Germline assignment: CDR1 DFQATT and CDR2 SNEGSKA (reference sequence). The CDR3 has 11 amino acids. Trimming removed 2 bases from V and 5 bases from J, with 6 bases in between. In DNA, the CDR3 is TGCAGTGCTAGAACCGGGACTGAAGCTTTCTTT. As protein: CSARTGTEAFF.

V gene TRBV2 combines with J gene TRBJ1-3, with no clear D. CDR3 length: 13 residues. Trimming shortened V by 7 bases and J by 4 bases, and 11 bases separated the two germline ends. Germline CDR1 and CDR2: SNHLY and FYNNEI. For the CDR3, the DNA is TGTGCCAGCAAATCAAACCCCGGAAACACCATATATTTT. Protein: CASKSNPGNTIYF.

The V and J genes are TRBV13 and TRBJ1-1; D is undetermined. V lost 6 bases and J 6 bases, leaving 20 bases between the germline ends. Germline loops: CDR1 PRHDT, CDR2 FYEKMQ (reference sequence). The CDR3 extends over 15 amino acids. CDR3 in amino acids: CASSEAQGDFAEAFF. The DNA for the CDR3 is TGTGCCAGCAGTGAAGCGCAAGGTGATTTCGCTGAAGCTTTCTTT.

This chain links TRBV7-2 with TRBJ2-3; TRBD1 might be the D (5 bases). Germline V gives CDR1 SGHTA, CDR2 FQGNSA. Trimming took 1 base from V and 4 from J, leaving 12 bases between them. The CDR3 length is 15 residues. The CDR3: CASSLGQGSADTQYF. The DNA of the CDR3 is TGTGCCAGCAGCTTAGGCCAGGGATCGGCAGATACGCAGTATTTT.

A few counts support this clone. The chain couples TRBV5-8 to TRBJ2-3, with 9 bases fitting TRBD1. CDR1 is SGHTS and CDR2 is YDEGEE in the germline V gene. V was pared by 4 bases and J by 1 base, with 4 bases of the junction left unmatched. The CDR3 length is 15 residues. CDR3 loop: CASSPGTGRTDTQYF. In DNA form, the CDR3 reads TGTGCCAGCAGCCCCGGGACAGGGCGCACAGATACGCAGTATTTT.

The rearrangement uses TRBV5-4 and TRBJ2-3, with 9 bases aligning to TRBD2. The CDR3 is 15 amino acids. V lost 4 bases to trimming and J lost 4 bases; unmatched junction nucleotides: 7. The germline V gene encodes CDR1 SGHNT and CDR2 YYREEE (reference sequence). The CDR3 DNA follows: TGTGCCAGCAGCAAACCGGGACTAGCCGCAGATACGCAGTATTTT. This codes for CASSKPGLAADTQYF.

The count of this clone is one. The rearrangement joins TRBV14 to TRBJ2-3; D ambiguous. The CDR3 runs to 15 residues. V lost 1 base and J 2 bases, leaving 10 bases between the germline ends. Germline V lookup: CDR1 SGHDN, CDR2 FVKESK. CDR3 residues: CASSQVGDPTDTQYF. CDR3 coding DNA: TGTGCCAGCAGCCAAGTGGGCGACCCCACAGATACGCAGTATTTT.

Comment on this clone: A far more abundant clone sits one base away, making this likely a read error. Other DNA sequences of this sample code for an identical CDR3. The chain joins TRBV10-3 to TRBJ1-4; tentatively, D is TRBD1 (6 bases). The length of the CDR3 is 13 residues. Per the germline V gene, CDR1 is ENHRY and CDR2 is SYGVKD. V lost 11 bases, J lost 5 bases, and 15 bases lay in between. The CDR3 nucleotides are TGTGCCTCAACGGGACACCTCAATGAAAAACTGTTTTTT. It encodes CASTGHLNEKLFF.

The genes are TRBV5-8 and TRBJ2-5; TRBD1 aligns across 8 bases. This CDR3 comprises 15 residues. Per germline, CDR1 SGHTS and CDR2 YDEGEE. The V gene end was trimmed by 3 bases and the J gene end by 6 bases; junction bases not matched to a gene: 10. Here the CDR3 DNA reads TGTGCCAGCAGCTCACTGATTACAGGGGGGCAGACCCAGTACTTC. It codes for CASSSLITGGQTQYF.

As regards this clone: Within the sample, other DNA sequences also encode this same CDR3. The gene calls are TRBV6-5 and TRBJ1-1; no firm D call. The CDR3 is 13 residues long. V shed 0 bases and J shed 6 bases, with 8 bases lying between them. CDR1 and CDR2 from the germline V gene are MNHEY and SVGAGI. This CDR3 reads CASSYSGESEAFF. The CDR3 DNA reads TGTGCCAGCAGTTACTCTGGGGAGTCTGAAGCTTTCTTT.

The chain carries TRBV7-2 and TRBJ2-3; 8 bases match TRBD2. Germline V CDR1 and CDR2: SGHTA, FQGNSA. The CDR3 has 16 amino acids. The junction had 12 bases not matched to a gene; V was cut back by 4 bases and J by 6 bases. The CDR3 protein is CASSSYRGGFMDTQYF. The DNA of the CDR3 is TGTGCCAGCAGCTCCTACCGGGGGGGCTTTATGGATACGCAGTATTTT.

The V and J genes are TRBV7-2 and TRBJ2-5; D gene unclear. The J call may be in error: the DNA end matches TRBJ2-7 better. CDR3 length: 14 residues. Per germline, CDR1 SGHTA and CDR2 FQGNSA. CDR3 DNA sequence: TGTGCCAGCACCCCACTTACCAGCTCCTACGAGCAGTACTTC. The encoded protein is CASTPLTSSYEQYF.

This clone appeared a few times. This chain links TRBV19 with TRBJ1-4; 7 bases are shared with TRBD1. V was clipped by 4 bases and J by 7 bases; unmatched bases: 6. This CDR3 contains 14 residues. The V gene's germline CDR1 is LNHDA and CDR2 SQIVND (reference sequence). In DNA form, the CDR3 reads TGTGCCAGTAGTAAGACAGGGTTACTTGAAAAACTGTTTTTT. Encoded protein: CASSKTGLLEKLFF.

CDR3 sequence reads: CASSQGYYGYTF. CDR3 DNA sequence: TGTGCCAGCAGCCAGGGGTACTATGGCTACACCTTC. The V call is TRBV6-6, the J call TRBJ1-2; weak D call: TRBD1 (6 bases). The CDR3 runs to 12 residues. Germline V gene data show CDR1 as MNHNY and CDR2 as SVGAGI (reference sequence). V lost 6 bases, J lost 3 bases, and 8 bases lay in between.

The chain joins TRBV6-6 to TRBJ2-7; no clear D gene. The length of the CDR3 is 15 residues. Germline CDR1 is MNHNY and CDR2 is SVGAGI (reference sequence). Trimming shortened V by 0 bases and J by 6 bases, and 15 bases separated the two germline ends. The CDR3 coding sequence is TGTGCCAGCAGTTACTCATCTGGATACCTCTCCGAGCAGTACTTC. As protein: CASSYSSGYLSEQYF.

The chain uses TRBV6-6 and TRBJ2-2; possibly TRBD2 for D (6 bases). The CDR3 runs 15 residues. Trimming left V 3 bases short and J 0 bases short, with 8 bases between. Germline V CDR1 and CDR2: MNHNY, SVGAGI (reference sequence). CDR3 nucleotides: TGTGCCAGCAGTTATGGACTATCGAACACCGGGGAGCTGTTTTTT. Amino acid sequence: CASSYGLSNTGELFF.

This chain links TRBV7-8 with TRBJ1-3; 7 positions agree with TRBD1. The CDR3 is made up of 16 amino acids. V shed 5 bases, J shed 0 bases, and the junction held 7 bases outside the gene matches. CDR1 and CDR2 from the germline V gene are SGHVS and FQNEAQ. As DNA, the CDR3 is TGTGCCAGCAGCAGGGACAGAAAGATCTCTGGAAACACCATATATTTT. Amino acids: CASSRDRKISGNTIYF.

J is TRBJ1-1 and V is TRBV7-3, with TRBD1 as a possible D gene (5 bases). The germline CDR1 and CDR2 sequences are SGHTA and FQGTGA. V was pared by 0 bases and J by 5 bases, with 13 bases between. This CDR3 has 15 residues. For the CDR3, the DNA is TGTGCCAGCAGCTTAACCCCGGCGGGGGGAACTGAAGCTTTCTTT. This gives the protein CASSLTPAGGTEAFF. The full variable domain, with the rest looked up from reference TRBV7-3 and TRBJ1-1, is GAGVSQTPSNKVTEKGKYVELRCDPISGHTALYWYRQSLGQGPEFLIYFQGTGAADDSGLPNDRFFAVRPEGSVSTLKIQRTERGDSAVYLCASSLTPAGGTEAFFGQGTRLTVV.

The CDR3 DNA reads TGTGCCAGCAGCTTGACAGGGGAGAGTGGCTACACCTTC. Residues: CASSLTGESGYTF. The chain links TRBV5-5 to TRBJ1-2; TRBD1 matches 7 bases. Germline V gene lookup returns CDR1 SGHKS and CDR2 YYEKEE (reference sequence). The CDR3 length is 13 residues. V was clipped by 1 base and J by 7 bases; unmatched bases: 4.

This clone is classed as medium-sized. The chain recombines TRBV6-5 with TRBJ2-7; 9 nucleotides match TRBD2. This CDR3 has 15 residues. CDR1 is MNHEY and CDR2 is SVGAGI in the germline V gene. Unmatched junction bases numbered 6, after V lost 2 bases and J lost 4 bases. Written as DNA, the CDR3 is TGTGCCAGCAGTTACAGGCGGGGGGGCTCTTACGAGCAGTACTTC. This sequence encodes CASSYRRGGSYEQYF.

This chain uses TRBV15 with TRBJ2-5; tentative D call: TRBD2 (5 bases). From germline, CDR1 is LNHNV and CDR2 YYDKDF (reference sequence). V lost 3 bases, J lost 11 bases, and 19 bases lay in between. This CDR3 is built from 14 residues. The CDR3 sequence: CATSREKGASRQYF. CDR3 bases: TGTGCCACCAGCAGGGAAAAAGGAGCTAGCAGGCAGTACTTC.

The chain has TRBV5-1 and TRBJ1-1; 7 nucleotides agree with TRBD1. Per the germline V gene, CDR1 is SGHRS and CDR2 is YFSETQ. Trimming removed 4 bases from V and 2 bases from J; junction bases left unmatched: 8. The length of the CDR3 is 15 residues. The CDR3 spells CASSPFQGVNTEAFF. CDR3 sequence (DNA): TGCGCCAGCAGCCCATTTCAGGGGGTCAACACTGAAGCTTTCTTT. Variable domain in full (rest from reference TRBV5-1 and TRBJ1-1): KAGVTQTPRYLIKTRGQQVTLSCSPISGHRSVSWYQQTPGQGLQFLFEYFSETQRNKGNFPGRFSGRQFSNSRSEMNVSTLELGDSALYLCASSPFQGVNTEAFFGQGTRLTVV.